The rows below give T cell receptor beta chains drawn from one sample of a study of blood T cell repertoires in COVID-19. Here immunoSEQ multiplex PCR was the method, and the copy in TCRdb shows in-frame clones only, minus some. The table includes 80,000 to 85,000 clones, roughly 88% detected once. What was sequenced was peripheral blood. These receptors originate from a woman aged 80 or over with acute or convalescent COVID-19. CDR3s leave out the opening cysteine and the closing phenylalanine or tryptophan. Fields, in order: CDR3 length, clone size, V gene, J gene, CDR3 protein. Some rows mark clone size as missing; the rest say once, few, many or name a class of expanded clone.

14	NA	TRBV9	TRBJ2-3	ASSLLVWGGTDTQY
13	NA	TRBV5-4	TRBJ2-3	ASSGPLRGTDTQY
12	NA	TRBV3-1/TRBV3-2	TRBJ1-1	ASSPNAGGGEAF
9	NA	TRBV20-1	TRBJ1-4	SAKTNEKLF
14	NA	TRBV29-1	TRBJ2-2	SARGASGAQGGELF
12	NA	TRBV10-3	TRBJ2-5	AIMSGGSQETQY
13	NA	TRBV5-1	TRBJ2-7	ASSSTPGQGTEQY
11	NA	TRBV5-1	TRBJ2-1	ASSFNRGNEQF
12	NA	TRBV9	TRBJ2-7	ASSLDRNSYEQY
17	NA	TRBV4-2	TRBJ2-7	ASSQDRFRADGTSYEQY
15	NA	TRBV6-1	TRBJ2-1	ASSEWASGNSYNEQF
12	NA	TRBV19	TRBJ1-5	ASSAGQGHQPQH
15	NA	TRBV9	TRBJ1-2	ASSVMGGPPLNYGYT
12	NA	TRBV18	TRBJ2-5	ASSLNGGQETQY
16	NA	TRBV14	TRBJ2-2	ASSPRGSVNANTGELF
13	NA	TRBV7-6	TRBJ1-1	ASSLLPGQGSEAF
15	NA	TRBV5-1	TRBJ1-3	ASSPTTLVGAGNTIY
14	NA	TRBV7-2	TRBJ1-3	ASSLSGKAGGNTIY
10	NA	TRBV7-9	TRBJ2-7	ASRKEGAEQY
11	NA	TRBV7-9	TRBJ1-1	ASSFQGGTEAF
16	NA	TRBV3-1/TRBV3-2	TRBJ2-1	ASSPGGASARAYNEQF
13	NA	TRBV5-1	TRBJ1-6	ASSTAGPYNSPLH
14	NA	TRBV19	TRBJ1-5	ASSSLGQAKNQPQH
12	NA	TRBV6-2/TRBV6-3	TRBJ1-5	ASSYSGQIQPQH
14	NA	TRBV6-5	TRBJ2-1	ASSYWSGQGADEQF
13	NA	TRBV2	TRBJ1-2	ASSVGQGADYGYT
17	NA	TRBV3-1/TRBV3-2	TRBJ2-1	ASSPGLAGGSSSYNEQF
14	once	TRBV6-5	TRBJ2-1	ASSYSGTSGYNEQF
12	NA	TRBV18	TRBJ1-1	ASSPGQINTEAF
12	NA	TRBV5-3	TRBJ2-3	ARSLRRDTDTQY
10	NA	TRBV12-3/TRBV12-4	TRBJ1-1	ASRQITGRAF
17	NA	TRBV7-9	TRBJ2-2	ASSSLLRIASGVTGELF
13	NA	TRBV7-2	TRBJ1-1	ASSSKTGRFTEAF
14	NA	TRBV24-1	TRBJ1-5	ATIQGVSPSNQPQH
12	NA	TRBV9	TRBJ2-7	ASSVGDRPYEQY
15	NA	TRBV24-1	TRBJ1-1	ATSDWRTEFMNTEAF
11	NA	TRBV25-1	TRBJ1-6	ASKAGLNSPLH
11	NA	TRBV18	TRBJ1-2	ASSPSRALGYT